The T cell receptor (beta chain) described here comes from a study of somatic reversion in DOCK8 deficiency (dated by TCRdb to the early 2020s). Broadly, across the study: The study compared the T cell receptor beta repertoires of three groups: DOCK8-deficient patients, DOCK8-revertant patients and healthy volunteers. The ways in which somatic reversion of pathogenic DOCK8 variants alters lymphocyte differentiation and function in DOCK8 deficiency were investigated. The DOCK8-deficient patients included in the study had been previously reported.

For this clonotype: No antigen is known for it. This may arise from a read error, as a much more abundant clone is one base away.

Genomic DNA for TCR repertoire analysis was isolated either from whole blood samples or from PBMCs. A few DOCK8-revertant patients were sampled, some at multiple time points. To prepare the library, multiplex PCR was applied. TRB libraries were made by one-step amplicon PCR using EuroClonality-NGS primers on roughly 100 ng genomic DNA. Sequencing of the TRB amplicons was done on Illumina MiSeq instruments using 2 x 250 bp version 2 chemistry. As for the original processing: IMGT/HighV-QUEST was used for primary TRB sequence analysis and V(D)J annotation. Repertoire diversity and composition were evaluated with VDJtools after removing nonfunctional clones and downsampling for comparisons between samples. Starting from the raw public reads, TCRdb applied fastp trimming at Q25, assembled clones with MiXCR and retained in-frame beta chains. Identical CDR3 proteins give one entry, which carries the most common genes and DNA. These V and J calls originate from TCRdb's pipeline instead of the authors' own analysis. A total of about 1,300 distinct CDR3 sequences appear in this sample, around a quarter of them only once. The leading ten clones occupy about 79% of the sample.

Broader findings and caveats from the paper: The methods did not state, for each individual sample, whether the source material was whole blood or PBMCs.

The germline V gene (reference sequence) provides CDR1 SGHNT and CDR2 YYREEE. Spanning cysteine to phenylalanine, the CDR3 consists of 14 amino acids. Kept here is only the CDR3 DNA, which spans 42 bases and is read in frame from base 1. V is pared back by 0 bases and J by 0 bases, with 4 bases lying between the germline termini. This chain is built from TRBV5-4 and TRBJ1-3, with the D gene too uncertain to name. The TCR comes from a human donor with DOCK8 deficiency. The sample comprised peripheral blood. According to the study, the label for this sample's cell subset or site signals: DOCK8-deficient patient with somatic reversion. Read as DNA, the sequence is TGTGCCAGCAGCTTGGATGTCTCTGGAAACACCATATATTTT. Translation gives CASSLDVSGNTIYF. The variable domain in full, with residues beyond the CDR3 obtained from the reference TRBV5-4 and TRBJ1-3 genes, is ETGVTQSPTHLIKTRGQQVTLRCSSQSGHNTVSWYQQALGQGPQFIFQYYREEENGRGNFPPRFSGLQFPNYSSELNVNALELDDSALYLCASSLDVSGNTIYFGEGSWLTVV.